Below, one T cell receptor beta chain is given with its context. Its target is not known. The junction does not match germline at one end; this may be a read error. Total RNA (around 510 ng) served as template for TCR beta cDNA synthesis primed by a constant-region primer. Nested multiplex PCR, run for three rounds with slightly modified ARM-PCR, yielded TCR beta libraries. For approximately 11 cycles apiece, the opening two PCR rounds ran with TRBV1-TRBV30 forward primers and a C-beta reverse primer. Using its own MiXCR run on the multiplex PCR reads, TCRdb lists one record per CDR3 protein. The sample shows about 330,000 distinct CDR3 sequences, less than 70% of them seen only once. The source of the blood RNA was unsorted whole blood, and germline DNA was extracted as well. This sample was included in a study of tumor-infiltrating lymphocytes in primary liver carcinoma. Study summary: Tumors were staged T1-T3 N0M0 and measured about 4.2 to 10 cm across. General study results and limits: Tumors carried a top-250-clone fraction significantly exceeding that of blood (p = 0.039). Bulk, unsorted sampling meant CD4+ and CD8+ repertoires went uncompared.

Germline V gives CDR1 SGHAT, CDR2 FQNNGV. The length of the CDR3 is 16 residues. Sequenced input: peripheral blood. The sequence derives from a man in his forties with primary liver carcinoma and hepatitis B virus infection. The rearrangement links TRBV11-2 to TRBJ2-7; no clear D. CDR3 DNA sequence: TGTGTCAGCAGCTCGATCCCGGGCAGAGGCGCCTACGAGCAGTACTTC. Its translation is CVSSSIPGRGAYEQYF.